Below, 7 T cell receptor beta chains from the same sample are listed, as sequenced in a study of OX40 agonist ivuxolimab in advanced cancers. Method: immunoSEQ multiplex PCR; TCRdb's copy keeps in-frame clones and lacks some. The sample yields 65,000 to 90,000 clones, around nine tenths seen once. This sample comprised CD4+ or CD8+ T cells sorted from blood, obtained in a trial of the OX40 agonist ivuxolimab. The source is an adult with an advanced solid tumor such as melanoma, head and neck, liver or kidney cancer.

The V call is TRBV5-5, the J call TRBJ2-7, with D possibly matching TRBD1 (6 bases). Germline lookup yields CDR1 SGHKS and CDR2 YYEKEE (reference sequence). The CDR3 is made up of 17 amino acids. The ends were cut back, 4 bases at V and 7 bases at J, with 27 bases in the middle. The CDR3: CASSRGTSTGARGEQYF. CDR3 sequence (DNA): TGTGCCAGCAGCCGGGGTACCTCGACAGGCGCTAGGGGGGAGCAGTACTTC.

The gene calls are TRBV5-1 and TRBJ1-3; a possible D gene is TRBD1 (6 bases). This CDR3 contains 13 residues. Germline V lookup: CDR1 SGHRS, CDR2 YFSETQ. V was shortened by 3 bases and J by 4 bases, with 8 bases between the two germline ends. The CDR3 DNA is TGCGCCAGCAGCTGGGACACCGGAAACACCATATATTTT. Translated: CASSWDTGNTIYF.

This clone was seen only once. The V gene is TRBV29-1, the J gene TRBJ2-2, with a possible D match to TRBD2 (6 bases). This CDR3 spans 15 amino acids. V shed 7 bases and J shed 4 bases, with 19 bases lying between them. Germline CDR1 reads SQVTM; CDR2 reads ANQGSEA. The CDR3 sequence is CSAQPGAGTTGELFF. DNA of the CDR3: TGCAGCGCTCAACCGGGAGCCGGGACCACCGGGGAGCTGTTTTTT.

The rearrangement uses TRBV6-1 and TRBJ1-1, with D unresolved. The CDR3 sequence is 12 residues long. CDR1 is MNHNS, CDR2 SASEGT, per germline. V dropped 6 bases and J dropped 10 bases, with 15 bases sitting between them. CDR3 loop: CASSPSGQVAFF. The CDR3 region has the DNA TGTGCCAGCAGCCCCTCCGGTCAAGTAGCTTTCTTT.

V gene TRBV19 combines with J gene TRBJ1-2; 8 bases fit TRBD1. Germline CDR1 LNHDA, CDR2 SQIVND (reference sequence). With V trimmed by 0 bases and J by 5 bases, 8 bases remained unmatched. This CDR3 is built from 16 residues. The CDR3 spells CASSIDFSGGAYGYTF. DNA of the CDR3: TGTGCCAGTAGTATAGATTTTTCAGGGGGCGCATATGGCTACACCTTC. Together with reference TRBV19 and TRBJ1-2, the CDR3 gives the full variable domain: DGGITQSPKYLFRKEGQNVTLSCEQNLNHDAMYWYRQDPGQGLRLIYYSQIVNDFQKGDIAEGYSVSREKKESFPLTVTSAQKNPTAFYLCASSIDFSGGAYGYTFGSGTRLTVV.

The chain links TRBV30 to TRBJ1-5, with D tentatively TRBD1 (5 bases). Per the germline V gene, CDR1 is GTSNPN and CDR2 is SVGIG (reference sequence). Trimming stripped 4 bases from V and 1 base from J, with 17 bases between. This CDR3 is 16 amino acids long. The DNA for the CDR3 is TGTGCCTGGAACTCGGGGGTTGGCGCCAGCAATCAGCCCCAGCATTTT. It encodes CAWNSGVGASNQPQHF.

V is TRBV6-4 and J is TRBJ2-7; maybe TRBD2 (5 bases). CDR1 and CDR2 from the germline V gene are MRHNA and SNTAGT. V was shortened by 5 bases and J by 6 bases, with 35 bases between the two germline ends. The CDR3 covers 20 residues. The CDR3 region is CASSPPSPPANQHLRVEQYF. The CDR3 DNA sequence: TGTGCCAGCAGTCCCCCGAGCCCCCCCGCCAACCAGCATTTGAGGGTCGAGCAGTACTTC.